The clone carrying this T cell receptor (beta chain) was observed at least ten times. This entry belongs to a study of T cells after yellow fever vaccination. TCRdb itself ran the 5' RACE reads through MiXCR, one entry per CDR3 protein. The sample yields 250,000 to 400,000 distinct CDR3 sequences, approximately 4% seen once. CDR1 and CDR2 (germline): KGHSH, LQKENI. Trimming took off 8 bases at V and 1 base at J, with 8 bases between the two ends. The CDR3 totals 12 residues. The sample here was PBMCs, taken 5 days after the yellow fever booster vaccination. This sequence originates from a man younger than 35 who received the YFV17D yellow fever vaccine. The rearrangement uses TRBV18 and TRBJ2-5; no clear D gene. Here the CDR3 reads CASSPSQETQYF. The CDR3 DNA is TGTGCCAGCAGCCCCTCCCAAGAGACCCAGTACTTC.